This T cell receptor beta chain was recorded in a study of T cells in localized non-small cell lung cancer. Study outcomes and limitations: Heterogeneity cannot be ruled out, as sequencing used one tumor region only. Adjacent lung was found to contain a median about 60 of the top 100 tumor clones. Clonality of T cells reached its maximum in uninvolved adjacent lung, surpassing tumor.

Points on this clone: Its antigen is not known.

Data came from immunoSEQ multiplex PCR; TCRdb stores just in-frame clones and leaves some out. The table lists about 54,000 clones, roughly four fifths of them singletons, with around 20% in the top ten. Germline V gene sequence: CDR1 SGHTA, CDR2 FQGNSA. The V and J ends lost 1 base and 2 bases respectively, with 15 bases between them. CDR3 length equals 17 residues. The receptor's source is an older female donor with stage II squamous cell lung carcinoma. The sample consisted of peripheral blood, taken before any cancer treatment. The chain uses TRBV7-2 and TRBJ1-5; D is perhaps TRBD1 (5 bases). The CDR3 reads CASSLVGGRRGNQPQHF. Here the CDR3 DNA reads TGTGCCAGCAGCTTAGTGGGGGGAAGGAGGGGCAATCAGCCCCAGCATTTT.